A single sample gave rise to the 22 T cell receptor beta chains below, sequenced in a study of vaccination effects on CD4 cells after COVID-19. No antigen has been assigned to these receptors. Antigen-specific CD4+ T cells expanded by the ViraFEST assay with viral peptide pools were then sequenced. Culture proceeded for 10 days, and CD4+ T cells were then isolated. BNT162b2 vaccine or mRNA-1273 vaccine was given to participants in two doses. Assay: immunoSEQ multiplex PCR; the TCRdb copy retains only in-frame clones and omits some. The sample shows under 40,000 clones, approximately 82% of them seen only once. Source: CD4+ T cells from PBMCs cultured with HCoV-NL63 spike peptides, taken after COVID-19 vaccination. All receptors come from a human donor who received a COVID-19 vaccine. Some clones in this sample may be carry-over from other donors' samples.

In this sample, this clone turned up once. The rearrangement joins TRBV27 to TRBJ1-2; D not resolved. From germline, CDR1 is MNHEY and CDR2 SMNVEV (reference sequence). The V gene lost 2 bases and the J gene lost 4 bases, with 11 bases spanning the gap. The CDR3 contains 14 residues. CDR3 in DNA: TGTGCCAGCAGTTTACTGTCAGGAGGCTATGGCTACACCTTC. As protein: CASSLLSGGYGYTF.

The V call is TRBV24-1, the J call TRBJ2-5; the D gene is possibly TRBD2 (7 bases). Germline V gives CDR1 KGHDR, CDR2 SFDVKD. CDR3 length equals 14 residues. Deletions cut 5 bases from V and 4 bases from J, with 13 bases between. Here the CDR3 reads CATSAPGEGETQYF. The CDR3 DNA sequence: TGTGCCACCAGTGCGCCAGGGGAGGGAGAGACCCAGTACTTC.

V and J are TRBV12-5 and TRBJ1-5; D ambiguous. The CDR3 is 12 amino acids. The ends were cut back, 5 bases at V and 3 bases at J, with 5 bases in the middle. Germline-derived CDR1 and CDR2 are LGHNT and FRNRAP. CDR3 in amino acids: CASGPDNQPQHF. CDR3 in DNA: TGTGCTAGTGGTCCAGACAATCAGCCCCAGCATTTT.

There are a few counts of this clone. The chain uses TRBV5-1 and TRBJ1-1; no firm D call. This CDR3 region has 14 residues. Germline V gene sequence: CDR1 SGHRS, CDR2 YFSETQ. V was shortened by 2 bases and J by 0 bases, with 8 bases between the two germline ends. CDR3 bases: TGCGCCAGCAGCTTACAGACATTGAACACTGAAGCTTTCTTT. Its translation: CASSLQTLNTEAFF.

In nucleotides, the CDR3 is TGTGCCAGCAGCTTATACCAGGGGGCCGATCAGCCCCAGCATTTT. Its translation is CASSLYQGADQPQHF. The chain is built from TRBV7-8 and TRBJ1-5; 8 bases are shared with TRBD1. CDR1 SGHVS and CDR2 FQNEAQ come from the germline V gene. V trimming: 2 bases; J trimming: 5 bases; junction bases outside the gene matches: 5. The CDR3 has 15 amino acids.

The chain combines TRBV3-1 (or the pseudogene TRBV3-2) with TRBJ1-6, with D perhaps matching TRBD1 (6 bases). The germline V gene encodes CDR1 LGHDT and CDR2 YNNKEL (reference sequence). V shed 5 bases and J shed 10 bases, with 18 bases lying between them. The CDR3 is made up of 15 amino acids. CDR3 in amino acids: CASSSGTSRWSPLHF. The CDR3 DNA is TGTGCCAGCAGCTCCGGGACAAGCCGTTGGTCACCCCTCCACTTT.

The CDR3, as DNA: TGTGCCAGCAGTTTAGGAGCCTACGAGCAGTACGTC. Its translation: CASSLGAYEQYV. This chain joins TRBV28 and TRBJ2-7; D is unresolved. The CDR3 has 12 amino acids. Germline V gene data show CDR1 as MDHEN and CDR2 as SYDVKM. V lost 2 bases to trimming and J lost 2 bases, with 4 bases between them.

This clone was seen a few times. The chain carries TRBV11-3 and TRBJ2-7; D not certain. CDR3 length: 14 residues. Trimming took off 5 bases at V and 5 bases at J, with 16 bases between the two ends. Germline V lookup: CDR1 SGHNT, CDR2 YENEEA. This CDR3 reads CASSGIPFVDEQYV. CDR3 DNA: TGTGCCAGCAGCGGAATACCGTTTGTTGACGAGCAGTACGTC.

This clone occurred once. This chain connects TRBV7-7 to TRBJ2-5; 11 bases are a match to TRBD2. The CDR3 sequence is 15 residues long. The V gene's germline CDR1 is SSHAT and CDR2 FNYEAQ (reference sequence). V gave up 7 bases and J gave up 2 bases; unmatched junction bases: 6. The CDR3: CASTLLAGEQETQYF. CDR3 DNA sequence: TGTGCCAGCACCCTACTAGCGGGGGAACAAGAGACCCAGTACTTC.

The chain recombines TRBV9 with TRBJ2-1; D is possibly TRBD2 (7 bases). Germline V gene data show CDR1 as SGDLS and CDR2 as YYNGEE. Trimming removed 3 bases from V and 7 bases from J, with 20 bases in between. The CDR3 runs 16 residues. The CDR3 spells CASSAGAGAGGNEQFF. In nucleotides, the CDR3 is TGTGCCAGCAGCGCCGGGGCGGGGGCTGGGGGTAATGAGCAGTTCTTC.

The chain links TRBV18 to TRBJ1-4; 8 bases align to TRBD1. V lost 2 bases, J lost 4 bases, and 0 bases stayed unmatched. Germline V gene sequence: CDR1 KGHSH, CDR2 LQKENI. This CDR3 spans 14 amino acids. This CDR3 is CASSPTGGNEKLFF. The CDR3 DNA is TGTGCCAGCTCACCAACAGGGGGTAATGAAAAACTGTTTTTT.

The chain links TRBV19 to TRBJ1-4; no firm D call. In germline, CDR1 is LNHDA, CDR2 SQIVND (reference sequence). The germline V and J ends were trimmed by 1 base and 8 bases, with 14 bases remaining between them. This CDR3 has 15 residues. CDR3 loop: CASSIARPDEEKLFF. The CDR3 DNA reads TGTGCCAGTAGTATAGCCAGGCCTGATGAAGAAAAACTGTTTTTT.

The chain carries TRBV5-6 and TRBJ2-7, with 13 bases aligning to TRBD2. The V and J ends lost 4 bases and 1 base, in that order; junction bases with no gene match: 5. The CDR3 is 16 residues long. Germline-derived CDR1 and CDR2 are SGHDT and YYEEEE. The CDR3 loop reads CASSRGLAGFSYEQYV. Written as DNA, the CDR3 is TGTGCCAGCAGCCGGGGACTAGCGGGGTTTTCCTACGAGCAGTACGTC.

The chain has TRBV5-1 and TRBJ2-2, with D possibly being TRBD1 (6 bases). The CDR3 runs to 15 residues. The V end lost 2 bases, the J end lost 2 bases, and 10 bases lay between the germline ends. The germline V gene encodes CDR1 SGHRS and CDR2 YFSETQ. CDR3 nucleotide sequence: TGCGCCAGCAGCTTAAGGACAGTTAACACCGGGGAGCTGTTTTTT. This gives the protein CASSLRTVNTGELFF.

The chain has TRBV5-1 and TRBJ2-5, with D tentatively TRBD1 (6 bases). Trimming removed 0 bases from V and 1 base from J, with 7 bases in between. Per the germline V gene, CDR1 is SGHRS and CDR2 is YFSETQ. The CDR3 is 14 residues long. Here the CDR3 reads CASSLAGVQETQYF. CDR3 nucleotides: TGCGCCAGCAGCTTGGCAGGGGTCCAAGAGACCCAGTACTTC.

The rearrangement links TRBV25-1 to TRBJ2-5, with D uncertain. This CDR3 has 11 residues. V was trimmed by 6 bases and J by 2 bases, leaving 4 bases between them. CDR1 MGHDK and CDR2 SYGVNS come from the germline V gene. CDR3 sequence: CASSKQETQYF. As DNA, the CDR3 is TGTGCCAGCAGCAAACAAGAGACCCAGTACTTC.

This clone was recorded once. This chain links TRBV6-5 with TRBJ1-1, with 8 bases lining up with TRBD1. The CDR3 totals 12 residues. Trimming at V came to 6 bases and at J to 7 bases, leaving 4 bases not matched to a gene. The germline CDR1 and CDR2 sequences are MNHEY and SVGAGI. The CDR3 region is CASRTGAIEAFF. The DNA for the CDR3 is TGTGCCAGCAGGACAGGGGCTATTGAAGCTTTCTTT.

This clone was counted only a few times. The rearrangement joins TRBV15 to TRBJ2-1; possible D gene TRBD2, 7 bases. This CDR3 is built from 16 residues. Germline loops: CDR1 LNHNV, CDR2 YYDKDF (reference sequence). V gave up 3 bases and J gave up 6 bases, with 18 bases separating them. For the CDR3, the DNA is TGTGCCACCAGCAGTGGGGCGGGGGCCCGTGCCAATGAGCAGTTCTTC. Protein sequence: CATSSGAGARANEQFF.

This chain links TRBV7-8 with TRBJ2-7, with a weak D call TRBD2 (5 bases). V gave up 4 bases and J gave up 0 bases, with 10 bases separating them. Germline CDR1 reads SGHVS; CDR2 reads FQNEAQ. There are 14 residues in the CDR3. CDR3 protein: CASSYSGISYEQYV. CDR3 coding DNA: TGTGCCAGCAGCTACTCCGGGATCTCCTACGAGCAGTACGTC.

This clone was found a few times. This chain joins TRBV5-4 and TRBJ2-1; 10 bases line up with TRBD2. Per germline, CDR1 SGHNT and CDR2 YYREEE (reference sequence). Germline trimming cut 4 bases from V and 4 bases from J; bases unmatched to any gene: 5. This CDR3 comprises 15 residues. CDR3 sequence reads: CASSPGLAAYNEQFF. The CDR3, as DNA: TGTGCCAGCAGCCCCGGACTAGCGGCATACAATGAGCAGTTCTTC.

The chain links TRBV4-3 to TRBJ2-1; D remains ambiguous. Germline CDR1 is LGHNA and CDR2 is YSLEER. V gave up 0 bases and J gave up 7 bases, with 19 bases separating them. The CDR3 is 17 residues long. The CDR3 sequence is CASSQEPPSAVGNEQFF. In DNA, the CDR3 is TGCGCCAGCAGCCAAGAACCCCCGTCGGCGGTAGGTAATGAGCAGTTCTTC.

Remarks on this clone: The junction does not match germline at one end; this may be a read error. This chain uses TRBV23-1 with TRBJ1-6, with D unclear. TRBV23-1 is assigned to the ORF class and has an uncertain function. The CDR3 covers 14 residues. DNA for the CDR3: TGCGCCACCAGTTTTTACTCCTATAATTCACCCCTCCACTTT. Amino acid sequence: CATSFYSYNSPLHF.